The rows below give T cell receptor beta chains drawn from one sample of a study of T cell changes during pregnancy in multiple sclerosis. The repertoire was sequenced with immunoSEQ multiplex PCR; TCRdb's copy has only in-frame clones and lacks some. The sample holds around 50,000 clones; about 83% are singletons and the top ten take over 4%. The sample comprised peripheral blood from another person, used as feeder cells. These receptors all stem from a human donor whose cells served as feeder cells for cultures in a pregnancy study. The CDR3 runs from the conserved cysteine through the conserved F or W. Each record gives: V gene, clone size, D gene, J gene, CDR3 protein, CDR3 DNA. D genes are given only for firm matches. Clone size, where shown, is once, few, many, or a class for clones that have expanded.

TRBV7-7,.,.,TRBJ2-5,CASSPNPGRETQYF,TGTGCCAGCAGCCCAAATCCGGGACGGGAGACCCAGTACTTC
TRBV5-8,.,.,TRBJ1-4,CAGGSGATNEKLFF,TGTGCCGGGGGTTCGGGGGCCACTAATGAAAAACTGTTTTTT
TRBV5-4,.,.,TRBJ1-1,CASSPDSSWANTEAFF,TGTGCCAGCAGCCCAGACTCATCCTGGGCGAACACTGAAGCTTTCTTT
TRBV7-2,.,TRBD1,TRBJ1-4,CASSWTPARQGIGEKLFF,TGTGCCAGCAGCTGGACCCCAGCAAGACAGGGTATTGGGGAAAAACTGTTTTTT
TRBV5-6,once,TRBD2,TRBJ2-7,CASSPRGVYEQYF,TGTGCCAGCAGCCCCCGGGGGGTCTACGAGCAGTACTTC
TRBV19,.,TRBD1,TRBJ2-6,CASSIGEHRGRGANVLTF,TGTGCCAGTAGTATAGGAGAGCACAGGGGGCGTGGGGCCAACGTCCTGACTTTC
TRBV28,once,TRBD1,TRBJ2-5,CASTPPGQGRETQYF,TGTGCCAGCACCCCCCCGGGACAGGGTCGGGAGACCCAGTACTTC
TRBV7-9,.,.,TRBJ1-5,CASSGGGQPQHF,TGTGCCAGCAGCGGGGGGGGGCAGCCCCAGCATTTT
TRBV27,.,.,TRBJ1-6,CASSPWAELSPYNSPLHF,TGTGCCAGCAGTCCCTGGGCCGAACTAAGCCCCTATAATTCACCCCTCCACTTT
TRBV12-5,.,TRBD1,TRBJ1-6,CASRRDRNSPLHF,TGTGCTAGTAGACGGGACAGAAATTCACCCCTCCACTTT
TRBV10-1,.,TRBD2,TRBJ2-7,CASSEIAGGVYEQYF,TGCGCCAGCAGTGAGATTGCGGGGGGGGTCTACGAGCAGTACTTC
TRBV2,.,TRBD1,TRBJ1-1,CASSGQGEAFF,TGTGCCAGCAGCGGACAGGGTGAAGCTTTCTTT
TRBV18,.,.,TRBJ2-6,CASSPPQVYGANVLTF,TGTGCCAGCTCACCGCCCCAGGTGTACGGGGCCAACGTCCTGACTTTC
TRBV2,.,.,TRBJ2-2,CASRDRSTNTGELFF,TGTGCCAGCAGGGATCGCAGTACAAACACCGGGGAGCTGTTTTTT
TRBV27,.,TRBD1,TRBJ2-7,CASSAFPGQGREQYF,TGTGCCAGCAGTGCTTTCCCGGGACAGGGTAGAGAGCAGTACTTC
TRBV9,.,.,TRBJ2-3,CASSPRGVGTDTQYF,TGTGCCAGCAGCCCTCGCGGTGTGGGCACAGATACGCAGTATTTT
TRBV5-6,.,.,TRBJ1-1,CASSKGTLGFEAFF,TGTGCCAGCAGCAAAGGGACGCTTGGATTTGAAGCTTTCTTT
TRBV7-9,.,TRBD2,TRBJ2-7,CASSPRTSGTRYEQYF,TGTGCCAGCAGCCCGCGGACTAGCGGGACCCGCTACGAGCAGTACTTC
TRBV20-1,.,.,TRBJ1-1,CSAQGYTEAFF,TGCAGTGCCCAGGGGTACACTGAAGCTTTCTTT
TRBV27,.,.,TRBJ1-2,CASSLKGGGYGYTF,TGTGCCAGCAGTTTGAAGGGAGGTGGCTATGGCTACACCTTC
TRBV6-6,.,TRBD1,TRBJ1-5,CASRLTGGNQPQHF,TGTGCCAGCAGGTTGACAGGGGGCAATCAGCCCCAGCATTTT
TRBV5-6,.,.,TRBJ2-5,CASSSRETQYF,TGTGCCAGCAGCTCCAGGGAGACCCAGTACTTC
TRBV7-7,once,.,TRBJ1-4,CASSLEARPKEKLFF,TGTGCCAGCAGCTTAGAGGCCCGGCCAAAAGAAAAACTGTTTTTT
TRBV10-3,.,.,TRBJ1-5,CAISAYSGPGNQPQHF,TGTGCCATCAGTGCCTACTCCGGTCCCGGCAATCAGCCCCAGCATTTT
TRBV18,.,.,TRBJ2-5,CASSPSQALQETQYF,TGTGCCAGCTCACCAAGCCAGGCCCTCCAAGAGACCCAGTACTTC
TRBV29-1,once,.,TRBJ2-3,CSVRGVSKRSTDTQYF,TGCAGCGTTCGGGGTGTATCAAAGCGAAGCACAGATACGCAGTATTTT
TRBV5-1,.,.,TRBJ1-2,CASSLDRIKGYTF,TGCGCCAGCAGCTTGGACAGGATTAAGGGCTACACCTTC
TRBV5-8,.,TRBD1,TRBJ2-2,CASSRDRGHTGELFF,TGTGCCAGCAGCCGGGACAGGGGGCACACCGGGGAGCTGTTTTTT
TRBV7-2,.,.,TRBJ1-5,CASSLDGLAGHGQPQHF,TGTGCCAGCAGCTTAGATGGTTTGGCAGGGCATGGTCAGCCCCAGCATTTT
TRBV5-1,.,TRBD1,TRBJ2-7,CASSPQGQVRSYEQYF,TGCGCCAGCAGCCCCCAAGGACAGGTCCGCTCCTACGAGCAGTACTTC
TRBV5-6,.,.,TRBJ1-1,CASSLGGRGNEAFF,TGTGCCAGCAGCTTGGGGGGCAGGGGCAATGAAGCTTTCTTT
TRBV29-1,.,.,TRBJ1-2,CSVESRYNYGYTF,TGCAGCGTTGAATCGCGGTATAACTATGGCTACACCTTC
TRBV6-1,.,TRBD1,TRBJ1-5,CASSPGGKGAQHF,TGTGCCAGCAGTCCAGGGGGAAAGGGAGCCCAGCATTTT
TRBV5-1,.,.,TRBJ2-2,CASSFRVTGELFF,TGCGCCAGCAGCTTCAGGGTCACCGGGGAGCTGTTTTTT
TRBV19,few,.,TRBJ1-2,CASRLGLRYGYTF,TGTGCCAGCCGCCTGGGACTCCGCTATGGCTACACCTTC
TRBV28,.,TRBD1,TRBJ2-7,CASSSEGTAYYEQYF,TGTGCCAGCAGTTCGGAAGGGACAGCTTACTACGAGCAGTACTTC
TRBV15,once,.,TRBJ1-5,CATSSLQRGRQPQHF,TGTGCCACCAGCAGCCTACAGAGGGGCAGGCAGCCCCAGCATTTT
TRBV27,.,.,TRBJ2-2,CASSLDGTGELFF,TGTGCCAGCAGTTTGGACGGTACCGGGGAGCTGTTTTTT
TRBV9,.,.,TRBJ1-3,CASSVGMGKAGNTIYF,TGTGCCAGCAGCGTAGGGATGGGGAAGGCTGGAAACACCATATATTTT
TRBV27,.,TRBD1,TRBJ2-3,CASSITGVGDTQYF,TGTGCCAGCAGTATCACAGGGGTGGGAGATACGCAGTATTTT
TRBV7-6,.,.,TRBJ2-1,CASSPSRGRDNEQFF,TGTGCCAGCAGCCCTAGCAGAGGCAGGGACAATGAGCAGTTCTTC
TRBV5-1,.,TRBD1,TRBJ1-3,CASSTWTGPGNTIYF,TGCGCCAGCAGCACCTGGACAGGGCCTGGAAACACCATATATTTT
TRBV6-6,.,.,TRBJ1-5,CASSSGYSNQPQHF,TGTGCCAGCAGTTCCGGATATAGCAATCAGCCCCAGCATTTT
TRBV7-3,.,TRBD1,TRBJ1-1,CASSLARQGLAFF,TGTGCCAGCAGCTTAGCAAGACAGGGTTTGGCTTTCTTT
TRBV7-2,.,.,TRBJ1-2,CASSLFGDGGYGYTF,TGTGCCAGCAGCCTATTTGGAGACGGAGGCTATGGCTACACCTTC
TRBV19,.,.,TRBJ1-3,CASSIRGEGDSGNTIYF,TGTGCCAGTAGTATAAGAGGGGAAGGTGACTCTGGAAACACCATATATTTT
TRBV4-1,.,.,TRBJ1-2,CASSQGTAVSYGYTF,TGCGCCAGCAGCCAGGGGACTGCCGTGTCTTATGGCTACACCTTC
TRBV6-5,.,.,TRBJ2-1,CASSYSGVALNRGQFF,TGTGCCAGCAGTTACTCGGGTGTAGCGCTCAACAGAGGGCAGTTCTTC
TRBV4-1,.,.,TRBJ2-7,CASSQGPEASYEQYF,TGCGCCAGCAGCCAAGGCCCAGAGGCCTCCTACGAGCAGTACTTC
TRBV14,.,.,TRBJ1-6,CASSQFSGRSPLHF,TGTGCCAGCAGCCAATTTTCAGGGCGGTCACCCCTCCACTTT
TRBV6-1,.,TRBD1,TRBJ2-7,CATLGQVKIYEQYF,TGTGCCACCCTTGGACAGGTAAAGATCTACGAGCAGTACTTC
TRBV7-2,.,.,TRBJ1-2,CASSRFRSDGYTF,TGTGCCAGCAGCCGGTTCCGGAGCGATGGCTACACCTTC
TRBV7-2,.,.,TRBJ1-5,CASSFMGAGGQPQHF,TGTGCCAGCAGCTTCATGGGGGCAGGAGGTCAGCCCCAGCATTTT
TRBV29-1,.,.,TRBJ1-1,CSVGQGIGTEAFF,TGCAGCGTTGGCCAGGGAATCGGCACTGAAGCTTTCTTT
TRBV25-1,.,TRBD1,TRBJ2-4,CASSDPLGQGDIQYF,TGTGCCAGCAGTGACCCCCTCGGACAGGGTGACATTCAGTACTTC